A selection of T cell receptor beta chains follows, all from one sample in a study of T cell responses to AZD1222 COVID-19 vaccine. Data came from immunoSEQ multiplex PCR; TCRdb stores just in-frame clones and leaves some out. The sample has about 150,000 clones; approximately 89% are singletons. Specimen: peripheral blood, collected 28 days after the second AZD1222 dose. Receptors originate from an adult who received the AZD1222 COVID-19 vaccine. Both conserved end residues are part of each CDR3. A D gene is named only where the DNA matches it firmly. Size values are once, few and many counts, or a class for expanded clones, and some rows have none.

TRBV29-1	NA	once	TRBJ1-1	CSVEELAGENAEAFF	TGCAGCGTTGAAGAATTGGCAGGGGAGAACGCTGAAGCTTTCTTT
TRBV9	NA	once	TRBJ1-2	CASSPKLNEVYTF	TGTGCCAGCAGCCCCAAACTCAATGAAGTCTACACCTTC
TRBV5-1	NA	NA	TRBJ1-4	CASSLGGGPDEKLFF	TGCGCCAGCAGCTTGGGCGGGGGGCCCGATGAAAAACTGTTTTTT
TRBV7-2	TRBD1	NA	TRBJ2-7	CASSRLGQGAYEQYF	TGTGCCAGCAGCCGTCTAGGACAGGGGGCCTACGAGCAGTACTTC
TRBV15	TRBD1	NA	TRBJ2-7	CATSSTPIAWDRVSEQYF	TGTGCCACCAGCAGTACCCCGATCGCATGGGACAGGGTTTCCGAGCAGTACTTC
TRBV6-5	TRBD1	NA	TRBJ1-1	CASSYTGQVNTEAFF	TGTGCCAGCAGTTACACGGGACAGGTGAACACTGAAGCTTTCTTT
TRBV7-3	TRBD1	NA	TRBJ1-1	CASSTDRGREAFF	TGTGCCAGCAGCACGGACAGGGGGCGTGAAGCTTTCTTT
TRBV18	NA	NA	TRBJ1-6	CASSQGQNSPLHF	TGTGCCAGCTCCCAAGGACAGAATTCACCCCTCCACTTT
TRBV14	TRBD2	NA	TRBJ2-7	CASSQVGGLAGASYEQYF	TGTGCCAGCAGCCAAGTGGGAGGACTAGCGGGAGCATCCTACGAGCAGTACTTC
TRBV10-3	TRBD1	NA	TRBJ2-2	CAISSTTGGNTGELFF	TGTGCCATCAGTAGTACAACAGGGGGGAACACCGGGGAGCTGTTTTTT
TRBV24-1	NA	NA	TRBJ1-3	CATSQGSGNTIYF	TGTGCCACCAGCCAGGGCTCTGGAAACACCATATATTTT
TRBV28	NA	NA	TRBJ1-4	CASSLGGDPTNEKLFF	TGTGCCAGCAGTTTAGGGGGCGATCCAACTAATGAAAAACTGTTTTTT
TRBV27	NA	NA	TRBJ2-1	CASRTETTYNEQFF	TGTGCCAGCAGAACCGAGACAACCTACAATGAGCAGTTCTTC
TRBV5-6	NA	NA	TRBJ1-5	CASSLAAGGNQPQHF	TGTGCCAGCAGCCTGGCGGCTGGCGGCAATCAGCCCCAGCATTTT
TRBV28	TRBD2	NA	TRBJ2-7	CASSETSGKNEQYF	TGTGCCAGCAGCGAGACTAGCGGGAAGAATGAGCAGTACTTC
TRBV7-9	NA	NA	TRBJ1-3	CASSLVPGSSGNTIYF	TGTGCCAGCAGCTTAGTTCCCGGCAGCTCTGGAAACACCATATATTTT
TRBV21-1	NA	NA	TRBJ2-5	CASSKGRSGRYQETQYF	TGTGCCAGCAGCAAAGGGCGAAGCGGGCGGTACCAAGAGACCCAGTACTTC
TRBV27	NA	NA	TRBJ2-2	CASSLVTGELFF	TGTGCCAGCAGTTTAGTGACCGGGGAGCTGTTTTTT
TRBV4-2	NA	once	TRBJ1-2	CASSQDQGMGNYGYTF	TGTGCCAGCAGCCAAGATCAGGGGATGGGTAACTATGGCTACACCTTC
TRBV5-1	NA	NA	TRBJ2-7	CASSLDPPGTSYEQYF	TGCGCCAGCAGCTTGGACCCACCAGGGACCTCCTACGAGCAGTACTTC
TRBV10-3	NA	NA	TRBJ2-2	CAIGTGELFF	TGTGCCATTGGAACCGGGGAGCTGTTTTTT
TRBV28	NA	NA	TRBJ1-5	CASSSGSITSNQPQHF	TGTGCCAGCAGTTCGGGCTCCATCACTAGCAATCAGCCCCAGCATTTT
TRBV5-1	NA	NA	TRBJ2-7	CASSSDTREQYF	TGCGCCAGCAGCTCGGACACACGGGAGCAGTACTTC
TRBV14	NA	NA	TRBJ1-1	CASSQDRGGWTEAFF	TGTGCCAGCAGCCAAGACAGGGGAGGGTGGACTGAAGCTTTCTTT
TRBV6-4	TRBD1	NA	TRBJ1-3	CASDRAFSGNTIYF	TGTGCCAGCGACAGGGCTTTCTCTGGAAACACCATATATTTT
TRBV10-3	NA	NA	TRBJ1-6	CAISPEKGINSPLHF	TGTGCCATCAGTCCCGAGAAGGGGATCAATTCACCCCTCCACTTT
TRBV5-4	NA	once	TRBJ2-7	CASTLGGTVEQYF	TGTGCCAGCACCCTAGGGGGGACGGTGGAGCAGTACTTC
TRBV2	NA	NA	TRBJ2-5	CASSDDQETQYF	TGTGCCAGCAGCGACGACCAAGAGACCCAGTACTTC
TRBV7-3	TRBD2	once	TRBJ2-7	CASSALAGVPYEQYF	TGTGCCAGCAGCGCCTTAGCGGGAGTACCCTACGAGCAGTACTTC
TRBV7-9	TRBD1	NA	TRBJ2-3	CASSLGQTTDTQYF	TGTGCCAGCAGCTTGGGACAGACCACAGATACGCAGTATTTT
TRBV30	TRBD1	NA	TRBJ1-5	CAWAAGQGNQPQHF	TGTGCCTGGGCCGCGGGACAGGGCAATCAGCCCCAGCATTTT
TRBV9	NA	NA	TRBJ2-7	CASSPLGLIATPYEQYF	TGTGCCAGCAGCCCCCTGGGGTTAATCGCGACTCCATACGAGCAGTACTTC
TRBV6-2/TRBV6-3	NA	NA	TRBJ1-3	CASSYSPGASSGNTIYF	TGTGCCAGCAGTTACTCGCCCGGGGCCTCCTCTGGAAACACCATATATTTT
TRBV6-5	TRBD1	NA	TRBJ2-3	CASSTPGTADTQYF	TGTGCCAGCAGCACCCCGGGGACAGCAGATACGCAGTATTTT
TRBV19	NA	few	TRBJ2-1	CAEGAYNEQFF	TGTGCAGAGGGAGCCTACAATGAGCAGTTCTTC
TRBV30	NA	NA	TRBJ1-2	CAWSPDSNNYGYTF	TGTGCCTGGAGTCCGGACAGTAATAACTATGGCTACACCTTC
TRBV11-3	NA	NA	TRBJ1-1	CASSPSGGLGTEAFF	TGTGCCAGCAGCCCAAGCGGGGGGTTGGGGACTGAAGCTTTCTTT
TRBV5-8	NA	NA	TRBJ1-1	CASNPYKLDAFF	TGTGCCAGCAACCCTTACAAGTTAGACGCTTTCTTT
TRBV4-3	NA	NA	TRBJ1-2	CASSQVQANIYGYTF	TGCGCCAGCAGCCAAGTTCAGGCAAATATCTATGGCTACACCTTC
TRBV5-6	NA	NA	TRBJ2-7	CASGMRTGLGEQYF	TGTGCCAGCGGCATGCGAACGGGACTTGGCGAGCAGTACTTC
TRBV28	NA	few	TRBJ2-7	CASSSDSYEQYF	TGTGCCAGCAGTTCGGACAGCTACGAGCAGTACTTC
TRBV6-2/TRBV6-3	NA	NA	TRBJ2-3	CASSPQTDTQYF	TGTGCCAGCAGTCCCCAGACAGATACGCAGTATTTT
TRBV5-6	TRBD1	NA	TRBJ1-1	CASTSRDRGQAFF	TGTGCCAGCACCTCCCGGGACAGGGGTCAAGCTTTCTTT